These T cell receptor beta chains were read from a single sample in a study of shared clonotypes between healthy human individuals. Clones were sequenced by immunoSEQ multiplex PCR, and TCRdb holds only the in-frame ones, with some missing. Here the sample spans roughly 300,000 clones, about 70% being singletons. What was sequenced was memory CD4+ T cells sorted from blood. The source is a man in his thirties or forties in good health. Each CDR3 is given with its conserved first and last residue. The order of the fields is D gene, V gene, clone size, J gene, CDR3 DNA, CDR3 protein. The D gene is left open where the match is weak. Clone size is not always given. Where it is, it says once, few, many or a class for expanded clones.

d_gene: .
v_gene: TRBV9
abundance: .
j_gene: TRBJ1-5
CDR3nt: TGTGCCAGCAGCGTAGCTGCAAGCAATCAGCCCCAGCATTTT
CDR3aa: CASSVAASNQPQHF

d_gene: TRBD2
v_gene: TRBV9
abundance: .
j_gene: TRBJ2-2
CDR3nt: TGTGCCAGCAGCCCCCAACGGGGGGGATATACCGGGGAGCTGTTTTTT
CDR3aa: CASSPQRGGYTGELFF

d_gene: TRBD1
v_gene: TRBV10-2
abundance: .
j_gene: TRBJ2-7
CDR3nt: TGCGCCAGCAGTGTAGGACAGGGGACCTACGAGCAGTACTTC
CDR3aa: CASSVGQGTYEQYF

d_gene: TRBD1
v_gene: TRBV10-3
abundance: .
j_gene: TRBJ2-1
CDR3nt: TGTGCCATTGCGGCCTCCCGGGACAGGGGGGGTAATGAGCAGTTCTTC
CDR3aa: CAIAASRDRGGNEQFF

d_gene: .
v_gene: TRBV19
abundance: few
j_gene: TRBJ1-1
CDR3nt: TGTGCCAGTAGTTGGTGGAACACTGAAGCTTTCTTT
CDR3aa: CASSWWNTEAFF

d_gene: .
v_gene: TRBV10-2
abundance: .
j_gene: TRBJ1-1
CDR3nt: TGCGCCAGCAGGGGCAGGATAGACCCTGAAGCTTTCTTT
CDR3aa: CASRGRIDPEAFF

d_gene: .
v_gene: TRBV11-2
abundance: .
j_gene: TRBJ2-7
CDR3nt: TGTGCCAGCAGCTACGGACCCGGAGAACAGTACTTC
CDR3aa: CASSYGPGEQYF

d_gene: TRBD2
v_gene: TRBV6-6
abundance: .
j_gene: TRBJ2-3
CDR3nt: TGTGCCAGCAGCCATACGGTAGCGGGAGGAACAGATACGCAGTATTTT
CDR3aa: CASSHTVAGGTDTQYF

d_gene: TRBD1
v_gene: TRBV6-1
abundance: few
j_gene: TRBJ1-1
CDR3nt: TGTGCCAGCAGTGTGCCGACAGGGAGGACTGAAGCTTTCTTT
CDR3aa: CASSVPTGRTEAFF

d_gene: .
v_gene: TRBV7-6
abundance: few
j_gene: TRBJ2-7
CDR3nt: TGTGCCAGCAGCTTAGATGCCAGCAGCTCCTACGAGCAGTACTTC
CDR3aa: CASSLDASSSYEQYF

d_gene: .
v_gene: TRBV9
abundance: .
j_gene: TRBJ2-1
CDR3nt: TGTGCCAGCACCCCAGGGATCTTCGACTATCATGAGCAGTTCTTC
CDR3aa: CASTPGIFDYHEQFF

d_gene: .
v_gene: TRBV11-2
abundance: many
j_gene: TRBJ2-7
CDR3nt: TGTGCCAGCAGCTTAGGGCAAACCTACGAGCAGTACTTC
CDR3aa: CASSLGQTYEQYF

d_gene: TRBD1
v_gene: TRBV28
abundance: .
j_gene: TRBJ2-7
CDR3nt: TGTGCCAGCAGTTTCGGGACAGAAAATTACGAGCAGTACTTC
CDR3aa: CASSFGTENYEQYF

d_gene: .
v_gene: TRBV28
abundance: few
j_gene: TRBJ1-1
CDR3nt: TGTGCCAGCAGTTCCCCAGGCAGGGCCGCTGAAGCTTTCTTT
CDR3aa: CASSSPGRAAEAFF

d_gene: .
v_gene: TRBV7-6
abundance: .
j_gene: TRBJ1-5
CDR3nt: TGTGCCAGCAGTGCGGCGGGGAGGGAGTATAGCAATCAGCCCCAGCATTTT
CDR3aa: CASSAAGREYSNQPQHF

d_gene: .
v_gene: TRBV28
abundance: .
j_gene: TRBJ2-3
CDR3nt: TGTGCCAGCAGTTTATACCGGGGAACGCAGTATTTT
CDR3aa: CASSLYRGTQYF

d_gene: .
v_gene: TRBV6-5
abundance: once
j_gene: TRBJ2-5
CDR3nt: TGTGCCAGCAGTTACACCGGACAGTTACAAGAGACCCAGTACTTC
CDR3aa: CASSYTGQLQETQYF

d_gene: .
v_gene: TRBV28
abundance: .
j_gene: TRBJ1-1
CDR3nt: TGTGCCAGCAGTTCATCACTCGCGGGGGACACTGAAGCTTTCTTT
CDR3aa: CASSSSLAGDTEAFF

d_gene: .
v_gene: TRBV10-3
abundance: .
j_gene: TRBJ1-5
CDR3nt: TGTGCCATCAGTGATTGGCATAGCAATCAGCCCCAGCATTTT
CDR3aa: CAISDWHSNQPQHF

d_gene: TRBD1
v_gene: TRBV19
abundance: many
j_gene: TRBJ2-2
CDR3nt: TGTGCCAGTAGTCCTAGCCGGCAGGGGGCCGGGGAGCTGTTTTTT
CDR3aa: CASSPSRQGAGELFF

d_gene: TRBD1
v_gene: TRBV7-2
abundance: few
j_gene: TRBJ2-1
CDR3nt: TGTGCCAGCAGCCTGTCCGCCGGGACAGGGAGCAATGAGCAGTTCTTC
CDR3aa: CASSLSAGTGSNEQFF

d_gene: TRBD2
v_gene: TRBV27
abundance: .
j_gene: TRBJ2-7
CDR3nt: TGTGCCAGCAGTTTTACTAGCGGGAGCGCCTACGAGCAGTACTTC
CDR3aa: CASSFTSGSAYEQYF

d_gene: .
v_gene: TRBV27
abundance: .
j_gene: TRBJ2-3
CDR3nt: TGTGCCAGCAGTGAACAGGGCCCAAGCACAGATACGCAGTATTTT
CDR3aa: CASSEQGPSTDTQYF

d_gene: .
v_gene: TRBV9
abundance: .
j_gene: TRBJ1-1
CDR3nt: TGTGCCAGCAGCAAGGTGGGAAGCGAAGCTTTCTTT
CDR3aa: CASSKVGSEAFF

d_gene: TRBD1
v_gene: TRBV6-1
abundance: .
j_gene: TRBJ1-5
CDR3nt: TGTGCCAGCAGAGGGACAGGGAATCAGCCCCAGCATTTT
CDR3aa: CASRGTGNQPQHF

d_gene: .
v_gene: TRBV30
abundance: .
j_gene: TRBJ1-3
CDR3nt: TGTGCCTGGAGTATCTTAGGGGGAAACACCATATATTTT
CDR3aa: CAWSILGGNTIYF

d_gene: .
v_gene: TRBV19
abundance: .
j_gene: TRBJ1-1
CDR3nt: TGTGCCAGTAGTATCTTGGTGAACACTGAAGCTTTCTTT
CDR3aa: CASSILVNTEAFF

d_gene: TRBD2
v_gene: TRBV27
abundance: .
j_gene: TRBJ2-3
CDR3nt: TGTGCCAGCCGGGACGGGGGGATGGATACGCAGTATTTT
CDR3aa: CASRDGGMDTQYF

d_gene: .
v_gene: TRBV29-1
abundance: few
j_gene: TRBJ2-5
CDR3nt: TGCAGCGTTGAAGGAATTTCCGGGAGTAAGACCCAGTACTTC
CDR3aa: CSVEGISGSKTQYF

d_gene: .
v_gene: TRBV28
abundance: .
j_gene: TRBJ2-1
CDR3nt: TGTGCCAGCAGTTTCAGCCGGCAAATTAATTACAATGAGCAGTTCTTC
CDR3aa: CASSFSRQINYNEQFF

d_gene: TRBD1
v_gene: TRBV18
abundance: .
j_gene: TRBJ2-1
CDR3nt: TGTGCCAGCTCACCTCTACAGGGGGCGGGTGAGCAGTTCTTC
CDR3aa: CASSPLQGAGEQFF

d_gene: .
v_gene: TRBV20-1
abundance: .
j_gene: TRBJ2-3
CDR3nt: TGCAGTGCTCCGGATACGCAGTATTTT
CDR3aa: CSAPDTQYF

d_gene: TRBD2
v_gene: TRBV25-1
abundance: .
j_gene: TRBJ2-3
CDR3nt: TGTGCCAGCAGTCCATCTGACGGGAGGGCCACAGATACGCAGTATTTT
CDR3aa: CASSPSDGRATDTQYF

d_gene: .
v_gene: TRBV5-4
abundance: once
j_gene: TRBJ2-3
CDR3nt: TGTGCCAGCAGCTTGGGTAGCGATACGCAGTATTTT
CDR3aa: CASSLGSDTQYF

d_gene: TRBD1
v_gene: TRBV18
abundance: few
j_gene: TRBJ1-5
CDR3nt: TGTGCCAGCTCACCGACAGGGAATCAGCCCCAGCATTTT
CDR3aa: CASSPTGNQPQHF

d_gene: .
v_gene: TRBV4-1
abundance: .
j_gene: TRBJ1-2
CDR3nt: TGCGCCAGCAGCCAAGATGAAAGGATAGGAGGCTACACCTTC
CDR3aa: CASSQDERIGGYTF

d_gene: TRBD1
v_gene: TRBV2
abundance: .
j_gene: TRBJ2-7
CDR3nt: TGTGCCAGCAGTGACCAGGGGGTTCACTACGAGCAGTACTTC
CDR3aa: CASSDQGVHYEQYF

d_gene: .
v_gene: TRBV5-4
abundance: many
j_gene: TRBJ1-3
CDR3nt: TGTGCCAGCAGCTCTTACGGGGGCGCCGGAAACACCATATATTTT
CDR3aa: CASSSYGGAGNTIYF

d_gene: .
v_gene: TRBV15
abundance: .
j_gene: TRBJ2-5
CDR3nt: TGTGCCACCAGCAGAGGGGGCTGGGAGACCCAGTACTTC
CDR3aa: CATSRGGWETQYF

d_gene: TRBD1
v_gene: TRBV18
abundance: .
j_gene: TRBJ1-4
CDR3nt: TGTGCCAGCTCCCATCGGGACAGGGAACGAGAAAAACTGTTTTTT
CDR3aa: CASSHRDREREKLFF

d_gene: .
v_gene: TRBV6-6
abundance: .
j_gene: TRBJ2-7
CDR3nt: TGTGCCAGCAGTTACGGACAGTCTGTGGTCGAGCAGTACTTC
CDR3aa: CASSYGQSVVEQYF

d_gene: TRBD2
v_gene: TRBV10-1
abundance: .
j_gene: TRBJ2-7
CDR3nt: TGCGCCAGCAGTGGAGTTGGAGCGGGAGGAGGCGAGCAGTACTTC
CDR3aa: CASSGVGAGGGEQYF

d_gene: .
v_gene: TRBV9
abundance: .
j_gene: TRBJ1-1
CDR3nt: TGTGCCAGCAGCGTAATGGGAGAAAACACTGAAGCTTTCTTT
CDR3aa: CASSVMGENTEAFF